The source of this TCR beta chain is a study of Ad26.COV2.S vaccination and SARS-CoV-2 variants. Treatment defined: roughly 20 received Ad26.COV2.S at low or high dose, single or two shots; several received placebo; per-sample allocation not given. Collection of samples fell on day 63 after the first vaccine or placebo injection. Here immunoSEQ multiplex PCR was the method, and the copy in TCRdb shows in-frame clones only, minus some. The sample carries some 300,000 clones, around four fifths recorded once. Germline CDR1 reads MGHRA; CDR2 reads YSYEKL. Trimming took 1 base from V and 5 from J; bases not matched to a gene: 6. CDR3 length: 16 amino acids.

The material sequenced was peripheral blood, taken in a trial of Ad26.COV2.S vaccine versus placebo. This receptor was identified in a person between 18 and 65 years old who received the Ad26.COV2.S COVID-19 vaccine or a placebo. J is TRBJ1-4 and V is TRBV4-1, with 8 bases matching TRBD1. CDR3 sequence: CASSQALDRENEKLFF. CDR3 DNA: TGCGCCAGCAGCCAAGCCCTGGACAGGGAAAATGAAAAACTGTTTTTT.